A selection of T cell receptor beta chains follows, all from one sample in a study of long-term antiretroviral therapy in people with HIV. Sequencing was performed with immunoSEQ multiplex PCR; in TCRdb, only in-frame clones are kept and a portion is missing. Of some 31,000 clones listed, 95% to 98% are singletons. The starting material was unsorted PBMCs, obtained 7.6 years after starting antiretroviral therapy. The receptors were gathered from a young man with HIV. Both conserved end residues are part of each CDR3. D genes are given only for firm matches. Size is stated for part of the rows, as once, few or many counts, or as a class when the clone is expanded.

d_gene | abundance | j_gene | v_gene | CDR3aa | CDR3nt
NA | NA | TRBJ2-1 | TRBV27 | CASSLSNHNEQFF | TGTGCCAGCAGTTTATCGAACCACAATGAGCAGTTCTTC
NA | NA | TRBJ1-2 | TRBV29-1 | CSVEDPPGYTF | TGCAGCGTTGAAGATCCCCCCGGCTACACCTTC
NA | NA | TRBJ1-1 | TRBV6-6 | CASRAANTEAFF | TGTGCCAGCAGGGCGGCGAACACTGAAGCTTTCTTT
TRBD2 | NA | TRBJ2-7 | TRBV5-1 | CASSLVGTSGYEQYF | TGCGCCAGCAGCTTGGTCGGGACTAGCGGCTACGAGCAGTACTTC
NA | NA | TRBJ1-2 | TRBV21-1 | CARTGTGDYGYTF | TGTGCCAGAACCGGGACAGGGGACTATGGCTACACCTTC
NA | NA | TRBJ2-3 | TRBV30 | CAWSVGGGADTQYF | TGTGCCTGGAGTGTAGGAGGGGGCGCCGATACGCAGTATTTT
TRBD1 | NA | TRBJ1-5 | TRBV29-1 | CSVRSGGYNQPQHF | TGCAGCGTTCGATCAGGGGGCTACAATCAGCCCCAGCATTTT
TRBD1 | NA | TRBJ1-1 | TRBV6-5 | CASSRDRDSTEAFF | TGTGCCAGCAGTCGGGACAGGGACTCCACTGAAGCTTTCTTT
TRBD2 | NA | TRBJ2-6 | TRBV4-3 | CASSPFSGTTPGANVLTF | TGCGCCAGCAGCCCCTTTAGCGGGACCACACCTGGGGCCAACGTCCTGACTTTC
NA | NA | TRBJ2-7 | TRBV19 | CASSIANRDGADQYF | TGTGCCAGTAGTATAGCCAATCGGGACGGCGCAGACCAGTACTTC
NA | NA | TRBJ1-5 | TRBV28 | CASSLGQPQHF | TGTGCCAGCAGTTTAGGCCAGCCCCAGCATTTT
TRBD2 | NA | TRBJ2-5 | TRBV2 | CASRGLVVVTQYF | TGTGCCAGCAGGGGACTAGTGGTTGTGACCCAGTACTTC
NA | NA | TRBJ1-2 | TRBV21-1 | CASSKGQGPNYGYTF | TGTGCCAGCAGCAAGGGTCAGGGGCCTAACTATGGCTACACCTTC
NA | NA | TRBJ2-2 | TRBV28 | CASSLRAPGELFF | TGTGCCAGCAGTTTGAGAGCCCCCGGGGAGCTGTTTTTT
NA | NA | TRBJ1-6 | TRBV6-1 | CASSGFRVDSPLHF | TGTGCCAGCAGTGGATTCAGGGTGGATTCACCCCTCCACTTT
NA | NA | TRBJ1-1 | TRBV18 | CASSPPGGTEAFF | TGTGCCAGCTCACCCCCAGGAGGCACTGAAGCTTTCTTT
NA | NA | TRBJ1-4 | TRBV5-1 | CASSSQGRGEKLFF | TGCGCCAGCAGCTCCCAGGGACGGGGTGAAAAACTGTTTTTT
NA | NA | TRBJ2-4 | TRBV7-8 | CASSYGQIQYF | TGTGCCAGCAGCTACGGACAAATTCAGTACTTC
NA | once | TRBJ2-5 | TRBV2 | CASGQDSQETQYF | TGTGCCAGCGGCCAAGACAGCCAAGAGACCCAGTACTTC
TRBD2 | NA | TRBJ2-7 | TRBV5-6 | CASSWTSGDMNF | TGTGCCAGCAGCTGGACTAGCGGGGACATGAACTTC
TRBD2 | NA | TRBJ2-7 | TRBV4-1 | CASSQGGAGGTYEQYF | TGCGCCAGCAGCCAAGGGGGGGCGGGAGGGACCTACGAGCAGTACTTC
NA | NA | TRBJ2-2 | TRBV5-8 | CASSLETEKAGELFF | TGTGCCAGCAGCTTGGAGACAGAAAAGGCCGGGGAGCTGTTTTTT
TRBD2 | NA | TRBJ2-7 | TRBV9 | CASSVASGMDEQYF | TGTGCCAGCAGCGTTGCTAGCGGGATGGACGAGCAGTACTTC
TRBD1 | once | TRBJ2-2 | TRBV7-9 | CASRATGAQDTGELFF | TGTGCCAGCAGGGCTACAGGGGCGCAGGACACCGGGGAGCTGTTTTTT
NA | NA | TRBJ2-3 | TRBV2 | CASSIVTDTQYF | TGTGCCAGCAGTATCGTGACAGATACGCAGTATTTT
TRBD1 | once | TRBJ1-4 | TRBV9 | CASSPRTGGQGEKLFF | TGTGCCAGCAGCCCAAGGACAGGGGGCCAAGGGGAAAAACTGTTTTTT
NA | NA | TRBJ2-1 | TRBV11-2 | CASSLAGWSSYNEQFF | TGTGCCAGCAGCTTAGCCGGGTGGAGCTCCTACAATGAGCAGTTCTTC
NA | NA | TRBJ2-3 | TRBV7-3 | CASSRQVSDTQYF | TGTGCCAGCAGCAGACAGGTCTCAGATACGCAGTATTTT
NA | NA | TRBJ2-3 | TRBV19 | CASTMGPSSTDTQYF | TGTGCCAGTACCATGGGACCTTCGAGCACAGATACGCAGTATTTT
TRBD2 | NA | TRBJ2-3 | TRBV4-1 | CASTGGLAGGNTDTQYF | TGCGCCAGCACTGGGGGACTAGCGGGAGGTAACACAGATACGCAGTATTTT
TRBD2 | NA | TRBJ2-1 | TRBV27 | CASSLNSGAYNEQFF | TGTGCCAGCAGTTTAAATAGCGGGGCCTACAATGAGCAGTTCTTC
NA | once | TRBJ1-1 | TRBV9 | CASSAMNTEAFF | TGTGCCAGCAGCGCGATGAACACTGAAGCTTTCTTT
NA | NA | TRBJ2-3 | TRBV7-9 | CATQGDTQYF | TGTGCCACCCAAGGGGATACGCAGTATTTT
NA | NA | TRBJ1-2 | TRBV5-6 | CASSLAGGRGGYTF | TGTGCCAGCAGCTTGGCCGGGGGGAGAGGTGGCTACACCTTC
NA | NA | TRBJ1-6 | TRBV4-3 | CASSQELVGRGYSPLHF | TGCGCCAGCAGCCAAGAGTTGGTGGGCAGGGGCTATTCACCCCTCCACTTT
NA | NA | TRBJ1-4 | TRBV19 | CASSILGQANEKLFF | TGTGCCAGTAGTATTTTAGGACAAGCTAATGAAAAACTGTTTTTT
NA | NA | TRBJ1-4 | TRBV4-3 | CASSINLGSNEKLFF | TGCGCCAGCAGCATTAATTTGGGAAGTAATGAAAAACTGTTTTTT